This T cell receptor beta chain was sequenced in a study of blood T cell repertoires in COVID-19. In the source study's methods: The assay estimated nucleated cells by amplifying reference gene primers. The data were produced by immunoSEQ multiplex PCR, yet TCRdb's version contains in-frame clones alone and is incomplete. That table is the source of V, J and clone size, and D and trimming were worked out from the DNA. The top ten clones hold around 4.8% of a sample with around 190,000 clones, around 89% of them seen once. Sample: peripheral blood. The origin of this receptor is a human donor in a cohort sampled during active COVID-19.

The CDR3 DNA is TGTGCCAGTAGTATGACTAGCGGGAAGGCAGATACGCAGTATTTT. This gives the protein CASSMTSGKADTQYF. The V and J genes are TRBV19 and TRBJ2-3; 11 nucleotides align to TRBD2. Germline V gene lookup returns CDR1 LNHDA and CDR2 SQIVND (reference sequence). Losses at the gene ends were 3 bases for V and 4 bases for J; bases not matched to a gene: 3. The CDR3 has 15 residues. Full variable domain (rest looked up from reference TRBV19 and TRBJ2-3): DGGITQSPKYLFRKEGQNVTLSCEQNLNHDAMYWYRQDPGQGLRLIYYSQIVNDFQKGDIAEGYSVSREKKESFPLTVTSAQKNPTAFYLCASSMTSGKADTQYFGPGTRLTVL.